The next 29 T cell receptor beta chains were all read from a single sample in a study of blood T cell repertoires in COVID-19. Data came from immunoSEQ multiplex PCR; TCRdb stores just in-frame clones and leaves some out. The data show 310,000 or so clones, 70% to 90% seen once. Sequencing input: peripheral blood. The receptors stem from a woman aged 25 to 39 who had recovered from COVID-19.

The V call is TRBV29-1, the J call TRBJ1-1; 7 bases match TRBD1. The germline gives CDR1 SQVTM, CDR2 ANQGSEA. The trim removed 1 base at V and 4 bases at J, leaving 3 bases unmatched. This CDR3 has 13 residues. CDR3 nucleotides: TGCAGCGTTGAAGGGGGGACAGCCACTGAAGCTTTCTTT. Translation: CSVEGGTATEAFF.

This CDR3 reads CASSLVSGGYNEQFF. The CDR3 DNA reads TGTGCCAGCAGCTTAGTTAGCGGGGGTTACAATGAGCAGTTCTTC. The chain couples TRBV7-2 to TRBJ2-1; 9 nucleotides line up with TRBD2. The CDR3 spans 15 residues. After removal of 1 base from V and 4 bases from J, the junction contained 2 bases not matched to a gene. From germline, CDR1 is SGHTA and CDR2 FQGNSA.

This clone was seen more than once but under ten times. In nucleotides, the CDR3 is TGCGCCAGCAGGCCAGGTGGGGGGTACACTGAAGCTTTCTTT. It yields the protein CASRPGGGYTEAFF. V is TRBV10-2 and J is TRBJ1-1; the D gene is possibly TRBD1 (5 bases). The germline CDR1 and CDR2 sequences are WSHSY and SAAADI. This CDR3 has 14 residues. Trimming pared 6 bases from V and 3 bases from J, leaving 14 bases between.

The genes are TRBV6-2 or TRBV6-3 and TRBJ1-2; 8 nucleotides line up with TRBD1. Germline V gene lookup returns CDR1 MNHEY and CDR2 SVGEGT. CDR3 size: 13 residues. Trimming removed 6 bases from V and 5 bases from J; junction bases left unmatched: 5. CDR3: CASSPDRVYGYTF. CDR3 nucleotide sequence: TGTGCCAGCAGCCCGGACAGGGTATATGGCTACACCTTC.

The chain carries TRBV27 and TRBJ2-7; no definite D call. The CDR3 is 15 amino acids. CDR1 is MNHEY and CDR2 is SMNVEV in the germline V gene (reference sequence). Between the trimmed V and J ends, which lost 3 bases and 2 bases, there was a span of 14 bases. Written as DNA, the CDR3 is TGTGCCAGCAGTTTGGAGACCAGTATGCCCTACGAGCAGTACTTC. It is translated as CASSLETSMPYEQYF.

This clone occurred a few times. V is TRBV30 and J is TRBJ2-5, with a weak D call TRBD2 (5 bases). V was pared by 0 bases and J by 5 bases, with 10 bases between. Germline lookup yields CDR1 GTSNPN and CDR2 SVGIG (reference sequence). This CDR3 has 13 residues. CDR3 sequence: CAWSVRTRETQYF. DNA for the CDR3: TGTGCCTGGAGTGTACGTACTAGGGAGACCCAGTACTTC.

This rearrangement joins TRBV3-1 (or the pseudogene TRBV3-2) to TRBJ1-5, with D maybe TRBD1 (6 bases). CDR1 LGHDT and CDR2 YNNKEL come from the germline V gene (reference sequence). The CDR3 covers 15 residues. V lost 5 bases and J 4 bases, leaving 15 bases between the germline ends. The CDR3: CASSESTGWNQPQHF. The CDR3 nucleotides read TGTGCCAGCAGCGAATCGACAGGATGGAATCAGCCCCAGCATTTT.

J is TRBJ2-2 and V is TRBV27; tentative D call: TRBD1 (6 bases). The V gene's germline CDR1 is MNHEY and CDR2 SMNVEV (reference sequence). V lost 5 bases and J 8 bases, leaving 9 bases between the germline ends. This CDR3 contains 12 residues. CDR3 loop: CASSVRGGELFF. CDR3 DNA sequence: TGTGCCAGCAGTGTAAGGGGGGGGGAGCTGTTTTTT.

J is TRBJ2-7 and V is TRBV5-6; D is perhaps TRBD2 (5 bases). CDR1 SGHDT and CDR2 YYEEEE come from the germline V gene. The CDR3 totals 14 residues. V lost 5 bases to trimming and J lost 0 bases, with 12 bases between them. The CDR3 is CASSLPGNSYEQYF. The CDR3 bases are TGTGCCAGCAGTCTACCCGGGAACTCCTACGAGCAGTACTTC.

V and J are TRBV19 and TRBJ2-5; 7 positions agree with TRBD1. Germline V CDR1 and CDR2: LNHDA, SQIVND (reference sequence). J gave up 2 bases and V 8 bases, and 8 bases lay outside the gene matches. This CDR3 spans 14 amino acids. The CDR3 protein is CASSTGIRQETQYF. The CDR3 bases are TGTGCCAGTTCGACAGGGATTAGACAAGAGACCCAGTACTTC.

The chain uses TRBV4-1 and TRBJ2-1; 12 nucleotides line up with TRBD2. Germline assignment: CDR1 MGHRA and CDR2 YSYEKL. The CDR3 extends over 19 amino acids. Unmatched junction bases numbered 10, after V lost 4 bases and J lost 0 bases. The CDR3 nucleotides are TGCGCCAGCAGCCCGGGACTAGCGGGCCCCCTAAGCTCCTACAATGAGCAGTTCTTC. This codes for CASSPGLAGPLSSYNEQFF.

The chain carries TRBV19 and TRBJ2-7; 8 bases align to TRBD1. Germline CDR1 LNHDA, CDR2 SQIVND (reference sequence). Germline trimming cut 6 bases from V and 1 base from J; bases unmatched to any gene: 5. CDR3 length: 14 residues. The CDR3 nucleotides are TGTGCCAGTAGACGCGACAGGGGTTCCTACGAGCAGTACTTC. The encoded protein is CASRRDRGSYEQYF.

In DNA form, the CDR3 reads TGTGCCAGCAGCCAACAGGGTGGGAACACTGAAGCTTTCTTT. Encoded protein: CASSQQGGNTEAFF. V usage is TRBV3-1 (or the pseudogene TRBV3-2) and J usage is TRBJ1-1; perhaps TRBD1 as D (5 bases). Trimming removed 2 bases at V and 1 base at J, with 8 bases between. CDR1 is LGHDT, CDR2 YNNKEL, per germline (reference sequence). This CDR3 is built from 14 residues.

The chain uses TRBV25-1 and TRBJ1-2; D is undetermined. This CDR3 is 13 amino acids long. Germline CDR1 and CDR2: MGHDK and SYGVNS. Trimming left V 6 bases short and J 4 bases short, with 12 bases between. In DNA, the CDR3 is TGTGCCAGCAGCGAAGAGGATGTCTATGGCTACACCTTC. Its translation: CASSEEDVYGYTF.

The rearrangement uses TRBV24-1 and TRBJ1-5, with 7 bases identical to TRBD1. Per the germline V gene, CDR1 is KGHDR and CDR2 is SFDVKD. There are 14 residues in the CDR3. J was trimmed by 6 bases and V by 5 bases; bases with no gene match: 6. The CDR3 DNA reads TGTGCCACCAGTGGAACAGACAGGGCTCAGCCCCAGCATTTT. Translating gives CATSGTDRAQPQHF.

This chain links TRBV4-3 with TRBJ2-7; weak D call: TRBD2 (6 bases). CDR1 is LGHNA and CDR2 is YSLEER in the germline V gene. Trimming shortened V by 0 bases and J by 5 bases, and 11 bases separated the two germline ends. The CDR3 spans 14 residues. CDR3 nucleotide sequence: TGCGCCAGCAGCCAAGATGTGGAGGGACACGAGCAGTACTTC. Translation: CASSQDVEGHEQYF.

The chain has TRBV24-1 and TRBJ2-7, with 7 bases that match TRBD2. The CDR3 has 12 amino acids. Germline V CDR1 and CDR2: KGHDR, SFDVKD. The J segment lost 3 bases and the V segment lost 6 bases, leaving 1 base of the junction unmatched. CDR3 loop: CATSPSGYEQYF. The CDR3 DNA reads TGTGCCACCAGTCCTAGCGGCTACGAGCAGTACTTC.

As DNA, the CDR3 is TGCGCCAGCAGACCTGACACGACCAACACCGGGGAGCTGTTTTTT. Translating gives CASRPDTTNTGELFF. The chain recombines TRBV10-1 with TRBJ2-2; D remains ambiguous. This CDR3 spans 15 amino acids. The germline CDR1 and CDR2 sequences are WNHNN and SYGVQD (reference sequence). V dropped 6 bases and J dropped 2 bases, with 13 bases sitting between them.

The chain employs TRBV5-1 and TRBJ2-7; 9 positions agree with TRBD1. The trim removed 0 bases at V and 9 bases at J, leaving 4 bases unmatched. This CDR3 contains 13 residues. The V gene's germline CDR1 is SGHRS and CDR2 YFSETQ. CDR3 sequence reads: CASSLGGQGMQYF. The CDR3 DNA is TGCGCCAGCAGCTTGGGGGGACAGGGCATGCAGTACTTC.

This chain connects TRBV9 to TRBJ2-1; D is unresolved. Germline assignment: CDR1 SGDLS and CDR2 YYNGEE. Trimming removed 0 bases from V and 9 bases from J, with 10 bases in between. This CDR3 spans 13 amino acids. CDR3 amino acids: CASSVAVSPEQFF. The DNA for the CDR3 is TGTGCCAGCAGCGTAGCTGTTAGTCCTGAGCAGTTCTTC.

This rearrangement joins TRBV6-2 or TRBV6-3 to TRBJ1-1, with a tentative D call TRBD1 (5 bases). Per germline, CDR1 MNHEY and CDR2 SVGEGT. Deletions cut 1 base from V and 4 bases from J, with 10 bases between. The CDR3 is made up of 14 amino acids. The CDR3 DNA is TGTGCCAGCAGTTACTGGTCGGGGGGCACTGAAGCTTTCTTT. It is translated as CASSYWSGGTEAFF.

The chain uses TRBV2 and TRBJ2-1; D is possibly TRBD1 (6 bases). This CDR3 contains 15 residues. Germline V CDR1 and CDR2: SNHLY, FYNNEI. V lost 4 bases and J 5 bases, leaving 15 bases between the germline ends. CDR3 bases: TGTGCCAGCAGTGTAGAGAGGGGGTTCGACAATGAGCAGTTCTTC. Protein: CASSVERGFDNEQFF.

The chain couples TRBV6-2 or TRBV6-3 to TRBJ2-5; 7 bases match TRBD1. The J segment lost 5 bases and the V segment lost 5 bases, leaving 5 bases of the junction unmatched. This CDR3 is built from 13 residues. Per germline, CDR1 MNHEY and CDR2 SVGEGT. The CDR3 region is CASSQRRGETQYF. The CDR3 bases are TGTGCCAGCAGTCAGCGCAGGGGGGAGACCCAGTACTTC.

In this sample, this clone turned up a few times. This sequence joins TRBV5-8 and TRBJ1-1; D gene ambiguous. CDR1 is SGHTS and CDR2 is YDEGEE in the germline V gene. V was trimmed by 0 bases and J by 5 bases, leaving 14 bases between them. The CDR3 totals 15 residues. The CDR3 loop is CASSLGWSQRTEAFF. CDR3 nucleotide sequence: TGTGCCAGCAGCTTGGGTTGGTCCCAACGGACTGAAGCTTTCTTT.

The gene calls are TRBV28 and TRBJ1-1; the D is unclear. The CDR3 is 10 residues long. V was trimmed by 8 bases and J by 4 bases, leaving 5 bases between them. In germline, CDR1 is MDHEN, CDR2 SYDVKM. CDR3 sequence reads: CASSSTEAFF. Written as DNA, the CDR3 is TGTGCCAGCTCGAGCACTGAAGCTTTCTTT.

This rearrangement joins TRBV25-1 to TRBJ2-1, with 8 bases fitting TRBD1. CDR3 length: 14 amino acids. In germline, CDR1 is MGHDK, CDR2 SYGVNS. V dropped 1 base and J dropped 10; count of bases not matched to a gene: 6. Here the CDR3 DNA reads TGTGCCAGCAGTGAATCTCCCGGGACAGGAGAGCAGTTCTTC. Translation gives CASSESPGTGEQFF.

This CDR3 reads CASSLGSGLNSPLHF. The CDR3 nucleotides read TGTGCCAGCAGCTTAGGCTCAGGGTTAAATTCACCCCTCCACTTT. The chain couples TRBV7-2 to TRBJ1-6; perhaps TRBD1 as D (5 bases). CDR1 and CDR2 from the germline V gene are SGHTA and FQGNSA. Between the trimmed V and J ends, which lost 1 base and 7 bases, there was a span of 11 bases. The CDR3 is 15 residues long.

The chain links TRBV5-6 to TRBJ1-4; 8 nucleotides match TRBD1. CDR3 length: 14 amino acids. V was pared by 4 bases and J by 8 bases, with 7 bases of the junction left unmatched. Germline values: CDR1 SGHDT, CDR2 YYEEEE. This CDR3 reads CASSPDRVQEKLFF. The CDR3 coding sequence is TGTGCCAGCAGCCCGGACAGGGTGCAGGAAAAACTGTTTTTT.

V is TRBV3-1 (or the pseudogene TRBV3-2) and J is TRBJ2-1; D may be TRBD1 (6 bases). This CDR3 has 15 residues. Germline CDR1 reads LGHDT; CDR2 reads YNNKEL (reference sequence). V lost 4 bases and J lost 7, with 17 bases in between. CDR3 protein: CASSLWDTVGNEQFF. CDR3 DNA: TGTGCCAGCAGCCTGTGGGACACGGTAGGTAATGAGCAGTTCTTC.